The 16 T cell receptor beta chains given below trace back to one sample, sequenced in a study of blood T cell repertoires in COVID-19. Profiled with immunoSEQ multiplex PCR; TCRdb holds only in-frame clones, not every one. The table includes about 98,000 clones, around nine tenths detected once. Sequencing input: peripheral blood. The receptors were gathered from a man aged 50-59 years with active or convalescent COVID-19.

The V gene is TRBV5-8, the J gene TRBJ2-2; the match to TRBD1 covers 8 bases. Germline assignment: CDR1 SGHTS and CDR2 YDEGEE. The CDR3 runs to 16 residues. J was trimmed by 0 bases and V by 6 bases; bases with no gene match: 7. This CDR3 reads CASNPDRAPNTGELFF. Written as DNA, the CDR3 is TGTGCCAGCAACCCGGACAGGGCCCCGAACACCGGGGAGCTGTTTTTT.

This chain connects TRBV28 to TRBJ1-4; D is possibly TRBD1 (5 bases). V was pared by 6 bases and J by 7 bases, with 18 bases between. CDR1 MDHEN and CDR2 SYDVKM come from the germline V gene. There are 15 residues in the CDR3. The CDR3, as DNA: TGTGCCAGCAGGTACTCCAGGGTATCGTCTGAAAAACTGTTTTTT. Translation: CASRYSRVSSEKLFF. The full variable domain, completed using reference TRBV28 and TRBJ1-4, is DVKVTQSSRYLVKRTGEKVFLECVQDMDHENMFWYRQDPGLGLRLIYFSYDVKMKEKGDIPEGYSVSREKKERFSLILESASTNQTSMYLCASRYSRVSSEKLFFGSGTQLSVL.

The chain links TRBV4-1 to TRBJ1-3, with D perhaps matching TRBD1 (5 bases). V was shortened by 3 bases and J by 3 bases, with 12 bases between the two germline ends. The germline gives CDR1 MGHRA, CDR2 YSYEKL. The CDR3 is 15 amino acids. The CDR3 sequence: CASSHPDRLGNTIYF. CDR3 DNA: TGCGCCAGCAGCCACCCCGACAGACTTGGAAACACCATATATTTT.

This clone is a singleton in its sample. V and J are TRBV10-3 and TRBJ2-2, with TRBD1 as a possible D gene (6 bases). The CDR3 spans 15 residues. Between the trimmed V and J ends, which lost 7 bases and 1 base, there was a span of 13 bases. Germline V gene lookup returns CDR1 ENHRY and CDR2 SYGVKD. The CDR3 nucleotides are TGTGCCATCACTCAGGGGCTCGGGAACACCGGGGAGCTGTTTTTT. The encoded protein is CAITQGLGNTGELFF.

This clone was observed a handful of times. J is TRBJ1-1 and V is TRBV11-2; TRBD1 is a possible D gene (6 bases). Trimming shortened V by 4 bases and J by 8 bases, and 11 bases separated the two germline ends. Germline CDR1 reads SGHAT; CDR2 reads FQNNGV. CDR3 length equals 12 residues. The CDR3 here is CASSSQGLEAFF. The CDR3 DNA sequence: TGTGCCAGCAGCTCACAGGGCTTGGAAGCTTTCTTT.

This clone was counted a single time. This chain uses TRBV10-3 with TRBJ2-1, with 10 positions matching TRBD2. This CDR3 is 16 amino acids long. In germline, CDR1 is ENHRY, CDR2 SYGVKD. After removal of 0 bases from V and 6 bases from J, the junction contained 5 bases not matched to a gene. The CDR3 sequence is CAISESIAGGRNEQFF. The CDR3 region has the DNA TGTGCCATCAGTGAGTCGATAGCGGGGGGCCGCAATGAGCAGTTCTTC.

The chain is built from TRBV24-1 and TRBJ2-3; D may be TRBD2 (5 bases). The CDR3 loop spans 15 amino acids. The ends were cut back, 1 base at V and 6 bases at J, with 13 bases in the middle. Germline V gene lookup returns CDR1 KGHDR and CDR2 SFDVKD. The CDR3 DNA is TGTGCCACCAGTGATTTCGCCCGCTCGGGGGATACGCAGTATTTT. It codes for CATSDFARSGDTQYF.

The rearrangement links TRBV7-9 to TRBJ2-6, with a tentative D call TRBD1 (5 bases). This CDR3 has 16 amino acids. V was trimmed by 1 base and J by 3 bases, leaving 10 bases between them. Germline loops: CDR1 SEHNR, CDR2 FQNEAQ (reference sequence). The DNA for the CDR3 is TGTGCCAGCAGCTTAGATGGGGCGAGTGGGGCCAACGTCCTGACTTTC. Its translation: CASSLDGASGANVLTF. Using reference TRBV7-9 and TRBJ2-6 for the parts outside the CDR3, the full variable domain is DTGVSQNPRHKITKRGQNVTFRCDPISEHNRLYWYRQTLGQGPEFLTYFQNEAQLEKSRLLSDRFSAERPKGSFSTLEIQRTEQGDSAMYLCASSLDGASGANVLTFGAGSRLTVL.

J is TRBJ1-1 and V is TRBV23-1, with a weak D call TRBD1 (6 bases). Being an ORF, TRBV23-1 has a function that is uncertain. The CDR3 runs to 11 residues. The ends were cut back, 3 bases at V and 9 bases at J, with 8 bases in the middle. This CDR3 reads CASSQGAQAFF. The CDR3 DNA reads as TGCGCCAGCAGTCAGGGGGCACAAGCTTTCTTT.

This clone was seen only a few times. The V gene is TRBV7-8, the J gene TRBJ1-5; D gene ambiguous. Germline loops: CDR1 SGHVS, CDR2 FQNEAQ. V was clipped by 4 bases and J by 7 bases, with 17 bases between them. The CDR3 runs to 15 residues. The CDR3 is CASSSERAGGQPQHF. The CDR3 nucleotides are TGTGCCAGCAGCTCAGAGAGGGCGGGAGGGCAGCCCCAGCATTTT. Filled out from reference TRBV7-8 and TRBJ1-5, the complete variable domain reads GAGVSQSPRYKVAKRGQDVALRCDPISGHVSLFWYQQALGQGPEFLTYFQNEAQLDKSGLPSDRFFAERPEGSVSTLKIQRTQQEDSAVYLCASSSERAGGQPQHFGDGTRLSIL.

This chain links TRBV7-2 with TRBJ2-5, with D hard to call. CDR1 SGHTA and CDR2 FQGNSA come from the germline V gene. The CDR3 is made up of 12 amino acids. The V end was cut by 3 bases, the J end by 5 bases, with 7 bases between. The CDR3 here is CASSLMSETQYF. Written as DNA, the CDR3 is TGTGCCAGCAGCTTGATGAGCGAGACCCAGTACTTC.

Only one count was recorded for this clone. V gene TRBV24-1 combines with J gene TRBJ1-2, with D tentatively TRBD1 (5 bases). Trimming shortened V by 1 base and J by 8 bases, and 13 bases separated the two germline ends. CDR3 length: 14 amino acids. Germline lookup yields CDR1 KGHDR and CDR2 SFDVKD. In DNA form, the CDR3 reads TGTGCCACCAGTGATTTCCCCCAGGGAAAGGGCTACACCTTC. This translates into CATSDFPQGKGYTF.

The chain combines TRBV19 with TRBJ1-2; D uncertain. The CDR3 length is 14 residues. Trimming pared 2 bases from V and 8 bases from J, leaving 15 bases between. Germline V CDR1 and CDR2: LNHDA, SQIVND (reference sequence). In DNA, the CDR3 is TGTGCCAGTAGTATAACGGCGGGGTCCCGAGGCTACACCTTC. Its translation is CASSITAGSRGYTF.

The V call is TRBV7-2, the J call TRBJ1-4, with 7 bases aligning to TRBD1. Germline assignment: CDR1 SGHTA and CDR2 FQGNSA. The CDR3 length is 15 residues. With 4 bases clipped from V and 5 bases from J, the junction kept 7 bases outside the gene matches. The CDR3 coding sequence is TGTGCCAGCAGCTCCCGGGACAGAAGAAATGAAAAACTGTTTTTT. It codes for CASSSRDRRNEKLFF.

This sequence joins TRBV5-1 and TRBJ2-5; 9 bases line up with TRBD2. V was pared by 1 base and J by 2 bases, with 6 bases of the junction left unmatched. Germline lookup yields CDR1 SGHRS and CDR2 YFSETQ. The length of the CDR3 is 16 residues. CDR3 in amino acids: CASSLSAGGGQETQYF. The CDR3 bases are TGCGCCAGCAGCTTGTCGGCGGGGGGGGGACAAGAGACCCAGTACTTC. Full variable domain (remainder filled in from reference TRBV5-1 and TRBJ2-5): KAGVTQTPRYLIKTRGQQVTLSCSPISGHRSVSWYQQTPGQGLQFLFEYFSETQRNKGNFPGRFSGRQFSNSRSEMNVSTLELGDSALYLCASSLSAGGGQETQYFGPGTRLLVL.

The rearrangement joins TRBV7-9 to TRBJ2-7, with a weak D call TRBD1 (5 bases). V shed 4 bases and J shed 6 bases, with 19 bases lying between them. There are 15 residues in the CDR3. Looked up from germline, CDR1 is SEHNR and CDR2 is FQNEAQ (reference sequence). The CDR3 is CASSSTGQGGGEQYV. DNA of the CDR3: TGTGCCAGCAGCTCAACGGGCCAGGGCGGTGGCGAGCAGTACGTC.